What follows are 20 T cell receptor beta chains derived from one specimen sequenced in a study of identical twins. TCRdb used MiXCR to reprocess the 5' RACE reads, holding one entry per CDR3 protein. The table shows more than 650,000 distinct CDR3 sequences, with less than 7% occurring only once. Specimen: naive T cells sorted from blood. The receptors stem from a man younger than 35 in good health.

In its sample, this clonotype was seen many times. The chain uses TRBV6-1 and TRBJ2-5; D may correspond to TRBD1 or TRBD2 (5 bases each). V was clipped by 5 bases and J by 6 bases, with 16 bases between them. This CDR3 has 14 residues. Germline V gene lookup returns CDR1 MNHNS and CDR2 SASEGT. The CDR3 bases are TGTGCCAGCAGTACGGTGGGGACCCACAAGACCCAGTACTTC. It codes for CASSTVGTHKTQYF.

This clonotype was counted only a few times. The chain combines TRBV5-1 with TRBJ2-2; 8 bases fit TRBD2. J lost 2 bases, V lost 0 bases, and 3 bases had no gene match. CDR1 SGHRS and CDR2 YFSETQ come from the germline V gene. The CDR3 has 16 residues. CDR3 sequence: CASSLGSGINTGELFF. Written as DNA, the CDR3 is TGCGCCAGCAGCTTGGGTAGCGGGATTAACACCGGGGAGCTGTTTTTT.

This clonotype was detected ten times or more. The genes are TRBV20-1 and TRBJ1-6; D call uncertain. CDR1 and CDR2 (germline): DFQATT, SNEGSKA (reference sequence). V shed 5 bases and J shed 6 bases, with 14 bases lying between them. The CDR3 covers 14 residues. The CDR3 region is CSAQTSGSNSPLHF. CDR3 nucleotides: TGCAGTGCTCAGACCTCCGGATCTAATTCACCCCTCCACTTT.

This clonotype was found many times. The chain links TRBV6-1 to TRBJ1-1; D gene uncertain. This CDR3 contains 15 residues. Deletions cut 3 bases from V and 4 bases from J, with 15 bases between. From germline, CDR1 is MNHNS and CDR2 SASEGT. The CDR3 here is CASSENRVFGTEAFF. For the CDR3, the DNA is TGTGCCAGCAGTGAGAATCGAGTTTTCGGCACTGAAGCTTTCTTT.

This clonotype has just a few counts. The V gene is TRBV7-9, the J gene TRBJ2-1; tentative D call: TRBD2 (5 bases). Germline V gives CDR1 SEHNR, CDR2 FQNEAQ (reference sequence). CDR3 size: 13 residues. Trimming took 2 bases from V and 10 from J, leaving 12 bases between them. CDR3 DNA: TGTGCCAGCAGCTTATCGGGGATCTGGGAGCAGTTCTTC. Translating gives CASSLSGIWEQFF.

V and J are TRBV25-1 and TRBJ1-4, with 7 nucleotides matching TRBD1. V was clipped by 5 bases and J by 4 bases; unmatched bases: 7. Germline V gene lookup returns CDR1 MGHDK and CDR2 SYGVNS. The CDR3 covers 15 residues. CDR3 loop: CASSTTGHGNEKLFF. CDR3 nucleotide sequence: TGTGCCAGCAGTACGACAGGGCATGGTAATGAAAAACTGTTTTTT.

This clonotype was observed at least ten times. The CDR3 coding sequence is TGTGCCAGCAGCTACCAGACACCCGCTAACACCGGGGAGCTGTTTTTT. Its translation: CASSYQTPANTGELFF. The chain carries TRBV6-5 and TRBJ2-2; no clear D gene. In germline, CDR1 is MNHEY, CDR2 SVGAGI. There are 16 residues in the CDR3. The V and J ends lost 6 bases and 2 bases respectively, with 16 bases between them.

This chain links TRBV12-3 or TRBV12-4 with TRBJ1-1; D is undetermined. The V and J ends lost 3 bases and 10 bases respectively, with 12 bases between them. The CDR3 spans 12 residues. CDR3 DNA: TGTGCCAGCAGTTTCGGGGTCAACGGAGCTTTCTTT. Residues: CASSFGVNGAFF.

The chain recombines TRBV30 with TRBJ2-3; D is unclear. Germline loops: CDR1 GTSNPN, CDR2 SVGIG (reference sequence). Trimming took off 1 base at V and 7 bases at J, with 3 bases between the two ends. This CDR3 spans 10 amino acids. CDR3 sequence: CAWSGHTQYF. The CDR3 coding sequence is TGTGCCTGGAGTGGGCATACGCAGTATTTT.

In its sample, this clonotype was seen a few times. The chain recombines TRBV3-1 with TRBJ2-7; 9 bases map to TRBD2. Germline CDR1 reads LGHDT; CDR2 reads YNNKEL (reference sequence). The CDR3 totals 16 residues. V was clipped by 4 bases and J by 0 bases; unmatched bases: 7. CDR3 protein: CASSRTSDYHSYEQYF. In nucleotides, the CDR3 is TGTGCCAGCAGCCGGACTAGCGACTACCACTCCTACGAGCAGTACTTC.

The CDR3 DNA is TGTGCCAGCAGTTACTCGGGCGTGGCGTCCTACGAGCAGTACTTC. It codes for CASSYSGVASYEQYF. The chain is built from TRBV6-2 or TRBV6-3 and TRBJ2-7; no clear D gene. Germline CDR1 and CDR2: MNHEY and SVGEGT. Trimming cost V 0 bases and J 1 base, with 10 bases left between them. The CDR3 sequence is 15 residues long.

This clonotype was detected ten times or more. CDR3 loop: CASRLAGGMDTQYF. Here the CDR3 DNA reads TGTGCCAGCAGACTAGCGGGAGGAATGGATACGCAGTATTTT. The V call is TRBV6-1, the J call TRBJ2-3, with 12 bases lining up with TRBD2. The CDR3 has 14 residues. Trimming removed 6 bases from V and 6 bases from J; junction bases left unmatched: 4. Germline lookup yields CDR1 MNHNS and CDR2 SASEGT.

Many counts were recorded for this clonotype. The CDR3 is CSALDTNTEAFF. DNA of the CDR3: TGCAGCGCCCTGGACACGAACACTGAAGCTTTCTTT. This chain connects TRBV29-1 to TRBJ1-1; a possible D gene is TRBD1 (5 bases). V was shortened by 7 bases and J by 1 base, with 10 bases between the two germline ends. Germline CDR1 is SQVTM and CDR2 is ANQGSEA. CDR3 length: 12 residues.

This clonotype occurred a few times. This chain uses TRBV5-1 with TRBJ2-1, with 8 bases matching TRBD2. V shed 2 bases, J shed 7 bases, and the junction held 11 bases outside the gene matches. The CDR3 sequence is 16 residues long. The V gene's germline CDR1 is SGHRS and CDR2 YFSETQ. CDR3 nucleotide sequence: TGCGCCAGCAGCTTCGGCTCGGCGGGAGGAGGTAATGAGCAGTTCTTC. Its translation is CASSFGSAGGGNEQFF. The full variable domain, its missing parts supplied by reference TRBV5-1 and TRBJ2-1, is KAGVTQTPRYLIKTRGQQVTLSCSPISGHRSVSWYQQTPGQGLQFLFEYFSETQRNKGNFPGRFSGRQFSNSRSEMNVSTLELGDSALYLCASSFGSAGGGNEQFFGPGTRLTVL.

A few counts support this clonotype. V and J are TRBV4-2 and TRBJ2-3; D is perhaps TRBD2 (6 bases). Germline V CDR1 and CDR2: LGHNA, YNFKEQ. Trimming shortened V by 4 bases and J by 8 bases, and 16 bases separated the two germline ends. This CDR3 contains 14 residues. As DNA, the CDR3 is TGTGCCAGCAGCCGGGGCCCCATGGAGGGTACGCAGTATTTT. This encodes CASSRGPMEGTQYF.

This clonotype came up a few times. The gene calls are TRBV7-9 and TRBJ2-3, with TRBD1 matching over 7 bases. Germline CDR1 reads SEHNR; CDR2 reads FQNEAQ (reference sequence). The CDR3 spans 15 residues. The V and J ends lost 4 bases and 2 bases, in that order; junction bases with no gene match: 6. CDR3 nucleotides: TGTGCCAGCAGCTATAGGGGGCAGAACACAGATACGCAGTATTTT. Its translation: CASSYRGQNTDTQYF.

There are many counts of this clonotype. The chain employs TRBV7-9 and TRBJ1-4; D is undetermined. The germline V gene has CDR1 SEHNR and CDR2 FQNEAQ (reference sequence). Trimming removed 1 base at V and 0 bases at J, with 6 bases between. The CDR3 is 15 amino acids. CDR3 sequence: CASSLEGATNEKLFF. CDR3 bases: TGTGCCAGCAGCTTAGAGGGAGCAACTAATGAAAAACTGTTTTTT.

This clonotype was seen a few times. The rearrangement joins TRBV28 to TRBJ2-7; 13 bases line up with TRBD2. Germline CDR1 and CDR2: MDHEN and SYDVKM. CDR3 length: 16 amino acids. V lost 5 bases and J lost 2; bases outside the gene matches: 6. The CDR3 loop reads CASSTPGLAGTYEQYF. CDR3 bases: TGTGCCAGCAGTACTCCGGGACTAGCGGGAACCTACGAGCAGTACTTC.

J is TRBJ2-7 and V is TRBV20-1; possibly TRBD1 for D (6 bases). Germline V gene lookup returns CDR1 DFQATT and CDR2 SNEGSKA (reference sequence). The length of the CDR3 is 13 residues. The CDR3 spells CSYRDKLIYEQYF. The CDR3 DNA follows: TGCAGCTACCGGGACAAACTAATTTACGAGCAGTACTTC.

This clonotype was observed many times. The chain uses TRBV29-1 and TRBJ1-1; possible D gene TRBD1, 5 bases. V was shortened by 4 bases and J by 4 bases, with 13 bases between the two germline ends. The CDR3 has 13 amino acids. Germline lookup yields CDR1 SQVTM and CDR2 ANQGSEA. CDR3 region: CSVVLKRGTEAFF. CDR3 in DNA: TGCAGCGTTGTCCTCAAGAGGGGCACTGAAGCTTTCTTT.